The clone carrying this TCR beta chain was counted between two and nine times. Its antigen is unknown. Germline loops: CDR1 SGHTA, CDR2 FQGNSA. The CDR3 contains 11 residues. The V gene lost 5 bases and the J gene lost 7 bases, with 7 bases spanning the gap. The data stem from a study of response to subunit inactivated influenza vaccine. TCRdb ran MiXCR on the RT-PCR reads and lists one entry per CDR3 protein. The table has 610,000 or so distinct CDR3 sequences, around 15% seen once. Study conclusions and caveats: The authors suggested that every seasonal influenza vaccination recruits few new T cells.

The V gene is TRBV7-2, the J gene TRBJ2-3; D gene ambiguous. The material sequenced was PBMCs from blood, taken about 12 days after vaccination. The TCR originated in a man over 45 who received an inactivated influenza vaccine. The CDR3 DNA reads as TGTGCCAGCAGCACCGACTATACGCAGTATTTT. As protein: CASSTDYTQYF.